Listed below are T cell receptor beta chains from one sample, sequenced in a study of cytomegalovirus exposure and HLA in healthy donors. The repertoire was sequenced with immunoSEQ multiplex PCR; TCRdb's copy has only in-frame clones and lacks some. The sample lists 110,000 to 150,000 clones, approximately 70% occurring once. The sample comprised PBMCs. These receptor sequences come from a woman aged 40 to 50 in good health and CMV-seronegative. Each CDR3 is given with its conserved first and last residue. The D gene is left open where the match is weak. Only some rows state a clone size, as once, few, many or a class for expanded clones.

v_call	d_call	clone_size	j_call	cdr3_aa	cdr3_nt
TRBV5-1	TRBD1	-	TRBJ2-1	CVSSVTGAASYNEQFF	TGCGTCAGCAGCGTAACAGGGGCGGCCTCCTACAATGAGCAGTTCTTC
TRBV10-1	TRBD1	-	TRBJ2-5	CASSLDRGETQYF	TGCGCCAGCAGCTTAGACAGGGGAGAGACCCAGTACTTC
TRBV28	TRBD1	-	TRBJ2-1	CASRGQPRNNEQFF	TGTGCCAGCAGGGGACAGCCCAGAAACAATGAGCAGTTCTTC
TRBV27	TRBD2	-	TRBJ2-1	CASSLYFSGLAVNEQFF	TGTGCCAGCAGTTTATATTTTTCGGGACTAGCGGTTAATGAGCAGTTCTTC
TRBV6-4	-	few	TRBJ2-7	CASTKSRGQSEQYF	TGTGCCAGCACTAAATCGCGGGGGCAAAGCGAGCAGTACTTC
TRBV4-2	-	-	TRBJ2-3	CASSQALFTDTQYF	TGTGCCAGCAGCCAAGCCCTATTCACAGATACGCAGTATTTT
TRBV9	TRBD1	-	TRBJ1-3	CASSAEKDRVGFGNTIYF	TGTGCCAGCAGCGCTGAGAAGGACAGGGTGGGTTTTGGAAACACCATATATTTT
TRBV6-1	-	-	TRBJ2-3	CASSVGGGTDTQYF	TGTGCCAGCAGTGTAGGGGGGGGGACAGATACGCAGTATTTT
TRBV19	-	few	TRBJ2-5	CASSIGTGQETQYF	TGTGCCAGTAGTATCGGCACAGGGCAAGAGACCCAGTACTTC
TRBV5-4	-	-	TRBJ1-2	CASSAYFNYGYTF	TGTGCCAGCAGCGCCTATTTTAACTATGGCTACACCTTC
TRBV15	TRBD1	-	TRBJ2-2	CATSTNRDRGMNGELFF	TGTGCCACCAGCACCAACCGGGACAGGGGTATGAACGGGGAGCTGTTTTTT
TRBV4-2	-	-	TRBJ2-1	CASSQDPRLENEQFF	TGTGCCAGCAGCCAAGATCCCAGACTAGAAAATGAGCAGTTCTTC
TRBV6-5	TRBD1	-	TRBJ2-1	CASSPLGQGALGQFF	TGTGCCAGCAGCCCACTGGGACAGGGGGCGCTTGGGCAGTTCTTC
TRBV7-8	TRBD1	-	TRBJ2-1	CASSVRTGGLYNEQFF	TGTGCCAGCAGCGTACGGACAGGGGGACTATACAATGAGCAGTTCTTC
TRBV28	-	-	TRBJ1-2	CASSYRDGYTF	TGTGCCAGCAGTTACAGGGACGGCTACACCTTC
TRBV18	TRBD2	few	TRBJ2-5	CASSLPPLAGGPPIQETQYF	TGTGCCAGCTCACTCCCCCCCCTCGCGGGGGGGCCCCCAATCCAAGAGACCCAGTACTTC
TRBV5-4	-	-	TRBJ1-2	CASSSTGGYGYTF	TGTGCCAGCAGCTCGACAGGTGGCTATGGCTACACCTTC